This TCR beta chain was profiled in a study of pediatric ulcerative colitis. Study findings and constraints: Blood-rectal clonal overlap within each person was significantly higher in ulcerative colitis patients than controls. Repertoires came from total lymphocyte DNA, so rare subsets like regulatory T cells may be missed. No controls had the two rectal clonotypes shared by ulcerative colitis patients. A couple of patients' blood samples yielded substantially fewer templates.

Points on this clone: Its matching antigen is unknown.

Only in-frame clones appear in the TCRdb table, and some are missing; sequencing was by immunoSEQ multiplex PCR. The sample consists of around 68,000 clones, around 80% of them appearing once. The sequence derives from a boy younger than 18 with moderate ulcerative colitis. Source material: blood.

CDR3 amino acids: CASSALLGVDEKLFF. The CDR3 DNA follows: TGTGCCAGCAGTGCGTTATTGGGAGTGGATGAAAAACTGTTTTTT. J is TRBJ1-4 and V is TRBV9; no clear D. Trimming pared 5 bases from V and 6 bases from J, leaving 17 bases between. CDR1 is SGDLS, CDR2 YYNGEE, per germline. This CDR3 has 15 amino acids.